Below, 25 T cell receptor beta chains from the same sample are listed, as sequenced in a study of T cell responses to AZD1222 COVID-19 vaccine. TCRdb keeps only in-frame clones here, not all; method: immunoSEQ multiplex PCR. The sample includes around 150,000 clones, over 75% of them seen just once. The sequencing used peripheral blood, collected 28 days after the second AZD1222 dose. All receptors come from an adult who received the AZD1222 COVID-19 vaccine.

This sequence joins TRBV6-1 and TRBJ2-2, with 7 bases aligning to TRBD2. V shed 2 bases and J 4 bases; nucleotides not matched to a gene: 13. Germline V gene sequence: CDR1 MNHNS, CDR2 SASEGT. The length of the CDR3 is 18 residues. The CDR3 is CASSETGSGRERTGELFF. The CDR3 bases are TGTGCCAGCAGTGAAACGGGAAGCGGGCGGGAGCGCACCGGGGAGCTGTTTTTT.

This chain connects TRBV5-1 to TRBJ2-7, with D possibly being TRBD1 or TRBD2 (5 bases each). CDR1 is SGHRS, CDR2 YFSETQ, per germline. V was trimmed by 4 bases and J by 3 bases, leaving 11 bases between them. The CDR3 covers 13 residues. CDR3 in amino acids: CASSPGTVYEQYF. CDR3 DNA sequence: TGCGCCAGCAGCCCCGGGACCGTCTACGAGCAGTACTTC.

This rearrangement joins TRBV19 to TRBJ1-5; D gene uncertain. The V gene lost 1 base and the J gene lost 7 bases, with 8 bases spanning the gap. CDR3 length equals 13 residues. Germline-derived CDR1 and CDR2 are LNHDA and SQIVND (reference sequence). DNA for the CDR3: TGTGCCAGTAGTATAGTTTCGAGGCAGCCCCAGCATTTT. Translated: CASSIVSRQPQHF.

Written as DNA, the CDR3 is TGTGCCAGCTCAGACGGACGGGTCGGTGGCTACACCTTC. It specifies CASSDGRVGGYTF. The V and J genes are TRBV18 and TRBJ1-2; D is ambiguous. This CDR3 is built from 13 residues. Looked up from germline, CDR1 is KGHSH and CDR2 is LQKENI. Trimming shortened V by 5 bases and J by 7 bases, and 14 bases separated the two germline ends.

This sequence joins TRBV15 and TRBJ2-7; 7 bases are shared with TRBD2. Per germline, CDR1 LNHNV and CDR2 YYDKDF (reference sequence). J lost 3 bases, V lost 1 base, and 6 bases had no gene match. The CDR3 has 15 amino acids. CDR3 region: CATSRGLGLNYEQYF. The CDR3 nucleotides read TGTGCCACCAGCAGAGGCTTGGGACTAAACTACGAGCAGTACTTC.

Of note for this clone: The identical CDR3 is also encoded by other nucleotide sequences in the sample. This chain joins TRBV27 and TRBJ2-7; TRBD2 is a possible D gene (6 bases). The CDR3 contains 14 residues. V was trimmed by 2 bases and J by 3 bases, leaving 11 bases between them. Germline V gives CDR1 MNHEY, CDR2 SMNVEV (reference sequence). The CDR3 loop reads CASSLRRDGYEQYF. The DNA of the CDR3 is TGTGCCAGCAGTTTAAGGCGGGACGGCTACGAGCAGTACTTC.

V and J are TRBV28 and TRBJ2-7; no firm D call. The CDR3 sequence is 13 residues long. V lost 1 base to trimming and J lost 6 bases, with 10 bases between them. Germline loops: CDR1 MDHEN, CDR2 SYDVKM. The CDR3 DNA is TGTGCCAGCAGTTTATCCCCCGGTTTCGAGCAGTACTTC. Protein product: CASSLSPGFEQYF.

This chain uses TRBV14 with TRBJ2-7; no clear D gene. Trimming took 1 base from V and 1 from J, leaving 11 bases between them. This CDR3 comprises 15 residues. Per germline, CDR1 SGHDN and CDR2 FVKESK. CDR3 nucleotide sequence: TGTGCCAGCAGCCAAGTCGGCCCTCCTTCCTACGAGCAGTACTTC. Translation gives CASSQVGPPSYEQYF.

V gene TRBV9 combines with J gene TRBJ2-7, with D possibly matching TRBD2 (5 bases). Germline V gene sequence: CDR1 SGDLS, CDR2 YYNGEE. The length of the CDR3 is 14 residues. The V gene lost 0 bases and the J gene lost 1 base, with 8 bases spanning the gap. The CDR3 protein is CASSVGAESYEQYF. The CDR3 bases are TGTGCCAGCAGCGTAGGAGCGGAGTCCTACGAGCAGTACTTC.

The V call is TRBV18, the J call TRBJ2-1; 9 bases are a match to TRBD2. The CDR3 covers 15 residues. V was pared by 0 bases and J by 6 bases, with 3 bases of the junction left unmatched. Germline V gene sequence: CDR1 KGHSH, CDR2 LQKENI. The CDR3, as DNA: TGTGCCAGCTCACCACCGGGACTAGCTCTCAATGAGCAGTTCTTC. This translates into CASSPPGLALNEQFF.

In this sample, this clone turned up once. The chain combines TRBV5-1 with TRBJ2-1, with TRBD1 identical over 8 bases. CDR1 is SGHRS, CDR2 YFSETQ, per germline. This CDR3 has 14 amino acids. With V trimmed by 6 bases and J by 5 bases, 7 bases remained unmatched. Here the CDR3 reads CASTSGTGNNEQFF. CDR3 coding DNA: TGCGCCAGCACCTCCGGGACAGGTAACAATGAGCAGTTCTTC.

The V call is TRBV27, the J call TRBJ1-1; D uncertain. The CDR3 has 14 amino acids. V was pared by 3 bases and J by 4 bases, with 12 bases between. Germline V gives CDR1 MNHEY, CDR2 SMNVEV (reference sequence). The CDR3 DNA sequence: TGTGCCAGCAGTTTTGAACTTTCTTCCACTGAAGCTTTCTTT. Protein product: CASSFELSSTEAFF.

The J gene is TRBJ2-5, the V gene TRBV7-2; D is perhaps TRBD1 (6 bases). Trimming took 5 bases from V and 5 from J, leaving 15 bases between them. The CDR3 loop spans 14 amino acids. Germline lookup yields CDR1 SGHTA and CDR2 FQGNSA. CDR3 in amino acids: CASSLQGQGETQYF. The CDR3 DNA reads as TGTGCCAGCAGCCTGCAGGGGCAGGGGGAGACCCAGTACTTC.

The chain combines TRBV29-1 with TRBJ1-1; D possibly corresponds to TRBD1 (5 bases). V was shortened by 4 bases and J by 3 bases, with 18 bases between the two germline ends. Germline lookup yields CDR1 SQVTM and CDR2 ANQGSEA. This CDR3 region has 15 residues. The CDR3 coding sequence is TGCAGCGTTGTCTTTAAGGGGAGCCGTTACACTGAAGCTTTCTTT. Translating gives CSVVFKGSRYTEAFF. Full variable domain (rest looked up from reference TRBV29-1 and TRBJ1-1): SAVISQKPSRDICQRGTSLTIQCQVDSQVTMMFWYRQQPGQSLTLIATANQGSEATYESGFVIDKFPISRPNLTFSTLTVSNMSPEDSSIYLCSVVFKGSRYTEAFFGQGTRLTVV.

V usage is TRBV10-3 and J usage is TRBJ2-7; 13 nucleotides match TRBD2. The CDR3 sequence is 16 residues long. Germline loops: CDR1 ENHRY, CDR2 SYGVKD. Losses at the gene ends were 4 bases for V and 7 bases for J; bases not matched to a gene: 10. CDR3 nucleotide sequence: TGTGCCATCAGTGGCGATCCGGGACTAGCGGGACCGGAGCAGTACTTC. It codes for CAISGDPGLAGPEQYF.

The chain employs TRBV7-8 and TRBJ1-3, with 7 bases lining up with TRBD1. Germline lookup yields CDR1 SGHVS and CDR2 FQNEAQ. The junction had 6 bases not matched to a gene; V was cut back by 1 base and J by 0 bases. The CDR3 is 17 residues long. The CDR3 DNA reads as TGTGCCAGCAGCTTAGTGGCAGGGGGTCGCTCTGGAAACACCATATATTTT. Amino acid sequence: CASSLVAGGRSGNTIYF.

The chain combines TRBV6-5 with TRBJ1-1, with D hard to call. This CDR3 region has 15 residues. Looked up from germline, CDR1 is MNHEY and CDR2 is SVGAGI. V was pared by 5 bases and J by 4 bases, with 17 bases between. CDR3 coding DNA: TGTGCCAGCAGTCCGCTGGGAGAGCTGGGCACTGAAGCTTTCTTT. Its protein is CASSPLGELGTEAFF.

This clone appeared a single time. The V gene is TRBV19, the J gene TRBJ1-5, with 8 bases matching TRBD1. The CDR3 loop spans 17 amino acids. Germline loops: CDR1 LNHDA, CDR2 SQIVND (reference sequence). V was clipped by 7 bases and J by 0 bases; unmatched bases: 11. CDR3 region: CASNQDREGYSNQPQHF. The CDR3, as DNA: TGTGCCAGTAATCAGGACAGGGAGGGTTATAGCAATCAGCCCCAGCATTTT.

A single count supports this clone. The chain employs TRBV20-1 and TRBJ2-5; D ambiguous. This CDR3 region has 11 residues. Trimming removed 3 bases from V and 2 bases from J, with 4 bases in between. Germline V gene data show CDR1 as DFQATT and CDR2 as SNEGSKA (reference sequence). CDR3 DNA: TGCAGTGCTAGTACACAAGAGACCCAGTACTTC. This sequence encodes CSASTQETQYF.

The chain carries TRBV18 and TRBJ2-2; TRBD1 or TRBD2 may be the D gene (5 bases each). Trimming left V 3 bases short and J 6 bases short, with 8 bases between. CDR1 is KGHSH and CDR2 is LQKENI in the germline V gene. The CDR3 sequence is 13 residues long. The CDR3 DNA reads as TGTGCCAGCTCACCGGGGGTATCCGGGGAGCTGTTTTTT. Protein product: CASSPGVSGELFF.

This clone turned up a few times. The J gene is TRBJ2-7, the V gene TRBV2; D call uncertain. This CDR3 comprises 12 residues. Germline loops: CDR1 SNHLY, CDR2 FYNNEI. V lost 6 bases and J 2 bases, leaving 8 bases between the germline ends. CDR3 nucleotides: TGTGCCAGCAGGGGCTCCCCCTACGAGCAGTACTTC. Protein product: CASRGSPYEQYF.

V usage is TRBV21-1 and J usage is TRBJ1-2. TRBV21-1 is a pseudogene. CDR3 length: 13 residues. The CDR3 sequence is CATGSRGPYGYTF. The CDR3 DNA reads TGTGCCACCGGGTCACGGGGTCCCTATGGCTACACCTTC.

This chain links TRBV5-1 with TRBJ1-4; no clear D. Deletions cut 0 bases from V and 10 bases from J, with 16 bases between. The CDR3 is 15 amino acids. Germline V CDR1 and CDR2: SGHRS, YFSETQ. The CDR3, as DNA: TGCGCCAGCAGCTTGGCGGGGATCACGAACGGAAAACTGTTTTTT. It codes for CASSLAGITNGKLFF.

This sequence joins TRBV12-3 or TRBV12-4 and TRBJ2-2; D perhaps matches TRBD2 (5 bases). CDR3 length: 13 residues. Trimming took off 3 bases at V and 6 bases at J, with 8 bases between the two ends. The CDR3 region is CASSFSSSGELFF. CDR3 DNA sequence: TGTGCCAGCAGTTTTTCTAGCTCCGGGGAGCTGTTTTTT.

V usage is TRBV3-1 (or the pseudogene TRBV3-2) and J usage is TRBJ2-1, with D possibly being TRBD1 (6 bases). The germline V gene encodes CDR1 LGHDT and CDR2 YNNKEL (reference sequence). Trimming stripped 1 base from V and 3 bases from J, with 16 bases between. This CDR3 comprises 17 residues. The CDR3 is CASSQASGTPNYNEQFF. For the CDR3, the DNA is TGTGCCAGCAGCCAAGCTTCGGGGACACCTAACTACAATGAGCAGTTCTTC.